These 18 T cell receptor beta chains were all obtained from the same sample, sequenced in a study of naive and memory T cell subsets (dated 2017 in TCRdb). The library was built by means of 5' RACE. These reads were obtained on an Illumina MiSeq. TCR RNA was reverse transcribed with SuperScript IV using alpha and beta constant region primers for the blood and skin samples. TCRdb reworked the public reads: Q25 trimming with fastp, MiXCR clone assembly, productive beta chains retained. Each CDR3 protein appears once, grouped with its most common genes and DNA. The sample has over 25,000 distinct CDR3 sequences on record, roughly 25% of them singletons. The leading ten clones occupy less than 2% of the sample. Whole blood analysis involved drawing more than 2 ml of peripheral blood from adult healthy volunteers into Tempus tubes and then extracting RNA following the manufacturer's instructions. These TCRs come from a female donor in good health.

CDR3 sequence (DNA): TGCAGCGCAGGGGAAGAGACCCAGTACTTC. Translation: CSAGEETQYF. The chain recombines TRBV29-1 with TRBJ2-5, with D perhaps TRBD1 (6 bases). The V and J ends lost 7 bases and 3 bases respectively, with 6 bases between them. The CDR3 extends over 10 amino acids. Germline assignment: CDR1 SQVTM and CDR2 ANQGSEA.

Relative to its sample, this clonotype is medium-sized. The rearrangement links TRBV15 to TRBJ1-5; 7 nucleotides line up with TRBD1. Germline V lookup: CDR1 LNHNV, CDR2 YYDKDF (reference sequence). This CDR3 comprises 16 residues. The V and J ends lost 0 bases and 1 base, in that order; junction bases with no gene match: 3. The CDR3 loop is CATSRDRDSSNQPQHF. In DNA form, the CDR3 reads TGTGCCACCAGCAGAGATAGGGACAGCAGCAATCAGCCCCAGCATTTT. Filled out from reference TRBV15 and TRBJ1-5, the complete variable domain reads DAMVIQNPRYQVTQFGKPVTLSCSQTLNHNVMYWYQQKSSQAPKLLFHYYDKDFNNEADTPDNFQSRRPNTSFCFLDIRSPGLGDTAMYLCATSRDRDSSNQPQHFGDGTRLSIL.

This chain joins TRBV11-2 and TRBJ2-1, with D possibly being TRBD1 (5 bases). The germline CDR1 and CDR2 sequences are SGHAT and FQNNGV. This CDR3 is 15 amino acids long. The V gene lost 3 bases and the J gene lost 5 bases, with 14 bases spanning the gap. For the CDR3, the DNA is TGTGCCAGCAGCTTCACAGCTGGGGCGGACAATGAGCAGTTCTTC. This encodes CASSFTAGADNEQFF.

V gene TRBV29-1 combines with J gene TRBJ2-1, with 8 bases that match TRBD2. J lost 3 bases, V lost 2 bases, and 3 bases had no gene match. The CDR3 is made up of 14 amino acids. The germline V gene encodes CDR1 SQVTM and CDR2 ANQGSEA. The CDR3 sequence: CSVELAGFYNEQFF. The DNA for the CDR3 is TGCAGCGTTGAACTAGCGGGCTTCTACAATGAGCAGTTCTTC.

The V call is TRBV10-3, the J call TRBJ2-7; no clear D. Trimming shortened V by 2 bases and J by 2 bases, and 13 bases separated the two germline ends. The CDR3 length is 15 residues. Germline V gene lookup returns CDR1 ENHRY and CDR2 SYGVKD. Written as DNA, the CDR3 is TGTGCCATCAGTGAGGTCCTTGACTCAGCCTACGAGCAGTACTTC. It yields the protein CAISEVLDSAYEQYF.

This clonotype is labeled medium-sized. The rearrangement joins TRBV20-1 to TRBJ2-7, with a tentative D call TRBD2 (6 bases). Germline V gives CDR1 DFQATT, CDR2 SNEGSKA (reference sequence). The CDR3 has 12 amino acids. The CDR3 DNA is TGCAGCGTTATCGGGAGCTCCTACGAGCAGTACTTC. Encoded protein: CSVIGSSYEQYF.

There are many counts of this clonotype. The gene calls are TRBV29-1 and TRBJ2-1; 9 bases are shared with TRBD1. Per germline, CDR1 SQVTM and CDR2 ANQGSEA. CDR3 length: 12 residues. V gave up 5 bases and J gave up 9 bases; unmatched junction bases: 5. The DNA of the CDR3 is TGCAGCGTTTGGACAGGGGAAGGTGAGCAGTTCTTC. It specifies CSVWTGEGEQFF.

The V and J genes are TRBV29-1 and TRBJ2-7; 13 nucleotides match TRBD2. After removal of 6 bases from V and 0 bases from J, the junction contained 2 bases not matched to a gene. Germline-derived CDR1 and CDR2 are SQVTM and ANQGSEA. The CDR3 extends over 14 amino acids. The CDR3: CSVGTSGASYEQYF. For the CDR3, the DNA is TGCAGCGTGGGGACTAGCGGGGCCTCCTACGAGCAGTACTTC.

In its sample, this clonotype was seen a few times. The chain combines TRBV20-1 with TRBJ2-3; D gene ambiguous. V lost 6 bases, J lost 4 bases, and 14 bases lay in between. The V gene's germline CDR1 is DFQATT and CDR2 SNEGSKA (reference sequence). The CDR3 loop spans 13 amino acids. The CDR3 DNA follows: TGCAGTGCCACCGGTCAGTCCCCAGATACGCAGTATTTT. It translates to CSATGQSPDTQYF.

This clonotype showed up many times. The rearrangement joins TRBV29-1 to TRBJ1-2; D is ambiguous. The CDR3 runs to 14 residues. The ends were cut back, 3 bases at V and 0 bases at J, with 11 bases in the middle. Germline V gene sequence: CDR1 SQVTM, CDR2 ANQGSEA. The CDR3 bases are TGCAGCGTTGACGACGTTGGAGCTAACTATGGCTACACCTTC. This sequence encodes CSVDDVGANYGYTF.

V gene TRBV20-1 combines with J gene TRBJ1-4; D may be TRBD1 (5 bases). The CDR3 has 14 residues. V was trimmed by 6 bases and J by 7 bases, leaving 18 bases between them. CDR1 is DFQATT, CDR2 SNEGSKA, per germline (reference sequence). CDR3 sequence reads: CSAPKEGSGEKLFF. In DNA form, the CDR3 reads TGCAGTGCCCCAAAAGAGGGGAGCGGTGAAAAACTGTTTTTT.

The sample holds many counts of this clonotype. The chain uses TRBV20-1 and TRBJ2-5; tentatively, D is TRBD1 or TRBD2 (5 bases each). The V end lost 6 bases, the J end lost 9 bases, and 29 bases lay between the germline ends. Germline values: CDR1 DFQATT, CDR2 SNEGSKA (reference sequence). This CDR3 comprises 16 residues. CDR3 DNA: TGCAGTGCCTTCACCACCTTTTCAGGATTGAGAGGGGCCCAGTACTTC. Translating it yields CSAFTTFSGLRGAQYF.

V gene TRBV27 combines with J gene TRBJ1-2; maybe TRBD1 (5 bases). Germline V gene sequence: CDR1 MNHEY, CDR2 SMNVEV (reference sequence). V shed 4 bases and J shed 4 bases, with 10 bases lying between them. The CDR3 contains 13 residues. The CDR3 here is CASSYGQGYGYTF. Written as DNA, the CDR3 is TGTGCCAGCAGTTACGGGCAGGGCTATGGCTACACCTTC.

The V gene is TRBV10-3, the J gene TRBJ2-1; D might be TRBD2 (6 bases). Germline-derived CDR1 and CDR2 are ENHRY and SYGVKD. This CDR3 is 18 amino acids long. V was cut by 6 bases and J by 0 bases, with 21 bases left in between. The CDR3, as DNA: TGTGCCATCAGCCCCCCCCCGGGAGTCAGTCTCTCCTACAATGAGCAGTTCTTC. It is translated as CAISPPPGVSLSYNEQFF.

This clonotype has more than one count but fewer than ten. The chain recombines TRBV29-1 with TRBJ1-1, with 10 nucleotides matching TRBD1. Germline V lookup: CDR1 SQVTM, CDR2 ANQGSEA. This CDR3 is 14 amino acids long. V dropped 2 bases and J dropped 5; count of bases not matched to a gene: 5. In nucleotides, the CDR3 is TGCAGCGTTGAACCGACAGGGGGCAGGACTGAAGCTTTCTTT. It translates to CSVEPTGGRTEAFF.

This clonotype was detected many times. The V and J genes are TRBV20-1 and TRBJ1-6; D not resolved. CDR1 DFQATT and CDR2 SNEGSKA come from the germline V gene (reference sequence). Trimming took 6 bases from V and 8 from J, leaving 17 bases between them. The CDR3 covers 14 residues. This CDR3 is CSASTGFGDSPLHF. The DNA of the CDR3 is TGCAGTGCCTCCACCGGGTTTGGGGATTCACCCCTCCACTTT.

This chain joins TRBV10-2 and TRBJ2-5; D unresolved. The CDR3 spans 13 residues. The germline CDR1 and CDR2 sequences are WSHSY and SAAADI. The germline V and J ends were trimmed by 5 bases and 1 base, with 8 bases remaining between them. DNA of the CDR3: TGCGCCAGCAGTAGATCGGTCCAAGAGACCCAGTACTTC. This encodes CASSRSVQETQYF.

This clonotype was recorded at least ten times. The chain has TRBV7-2 and TRBJ2-7; D is ambiguous. CDR1 and CDR2 (germline): SGHTA, FQGNSA. Trimming left V 1 base short and J 2 bases short, with 3 bases between. This CDR3 region has 12 residues. Here the CDR3 reads CASSLGAYEQYF. In nucleotides, the CDR3 is TGTGCCAGCAGCTTAGGGGCCTACGAGCAGTACTTC.